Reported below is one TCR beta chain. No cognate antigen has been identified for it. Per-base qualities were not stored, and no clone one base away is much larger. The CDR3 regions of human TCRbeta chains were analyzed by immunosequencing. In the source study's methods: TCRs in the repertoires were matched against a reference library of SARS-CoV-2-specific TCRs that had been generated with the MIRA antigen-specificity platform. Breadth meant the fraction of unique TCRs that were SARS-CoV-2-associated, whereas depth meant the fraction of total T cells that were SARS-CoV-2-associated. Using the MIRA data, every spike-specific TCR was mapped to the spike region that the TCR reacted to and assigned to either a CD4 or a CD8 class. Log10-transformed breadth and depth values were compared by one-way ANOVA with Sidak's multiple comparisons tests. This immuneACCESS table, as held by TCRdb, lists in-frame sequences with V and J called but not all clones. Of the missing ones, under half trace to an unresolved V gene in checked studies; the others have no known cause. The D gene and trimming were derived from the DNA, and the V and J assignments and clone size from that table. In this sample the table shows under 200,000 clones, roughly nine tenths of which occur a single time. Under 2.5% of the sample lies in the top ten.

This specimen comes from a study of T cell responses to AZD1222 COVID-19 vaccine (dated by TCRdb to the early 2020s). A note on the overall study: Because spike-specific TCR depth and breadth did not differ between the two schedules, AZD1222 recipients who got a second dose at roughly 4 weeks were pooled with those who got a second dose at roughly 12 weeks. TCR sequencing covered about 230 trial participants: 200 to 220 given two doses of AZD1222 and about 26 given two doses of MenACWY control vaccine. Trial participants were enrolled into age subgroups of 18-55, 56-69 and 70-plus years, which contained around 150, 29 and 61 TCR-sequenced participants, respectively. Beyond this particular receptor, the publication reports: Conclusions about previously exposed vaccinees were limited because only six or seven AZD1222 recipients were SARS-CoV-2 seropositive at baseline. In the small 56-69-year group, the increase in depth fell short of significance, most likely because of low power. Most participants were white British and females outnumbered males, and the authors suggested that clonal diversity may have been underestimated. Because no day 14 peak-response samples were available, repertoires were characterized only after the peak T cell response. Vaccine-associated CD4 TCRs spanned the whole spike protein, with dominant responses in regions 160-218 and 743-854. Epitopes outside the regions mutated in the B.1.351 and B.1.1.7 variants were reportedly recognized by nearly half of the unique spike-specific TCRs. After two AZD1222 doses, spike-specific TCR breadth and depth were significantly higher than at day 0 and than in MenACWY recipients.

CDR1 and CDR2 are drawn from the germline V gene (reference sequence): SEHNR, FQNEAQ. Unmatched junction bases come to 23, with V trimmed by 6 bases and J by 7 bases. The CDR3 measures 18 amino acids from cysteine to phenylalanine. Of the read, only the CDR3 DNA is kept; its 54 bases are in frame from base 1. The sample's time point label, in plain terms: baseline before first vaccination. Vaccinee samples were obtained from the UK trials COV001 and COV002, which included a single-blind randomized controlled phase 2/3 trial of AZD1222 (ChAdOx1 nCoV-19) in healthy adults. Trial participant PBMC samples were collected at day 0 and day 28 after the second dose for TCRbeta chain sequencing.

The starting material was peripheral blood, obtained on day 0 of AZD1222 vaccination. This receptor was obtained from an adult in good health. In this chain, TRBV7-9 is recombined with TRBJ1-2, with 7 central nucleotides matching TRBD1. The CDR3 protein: CASSSTYPEMTGMLGYTF. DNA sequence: TGTGCCAGCAGTTCTACCTACCCTGAAATGACAGGGATGCTTGGCTACACCTTC.